This T cell receptor (beta chain) is from a study of response to subunit inactivated influenza vaccine. This CDR3 spans 17 amino acids. V dropped 2 bases and J dropped 0 bases, with 14 bases sitting between them. TCRdb reprocessed the RT-PCR reads with MiXCR, giving one entry per CDR3 protein. Counted here are just under 550,000 distinct CDR3 sequences, less than 25% occurring once; the ten biggest clones make up approximately 2.9%. Study observations and caveats: A suggestion made by the authors is that each seasonal influenza vaccination recruits few new T cells.

In this sample, this clonotype turned up many times. Its antigen is still unknown. These data also featured in a second study, about T cells expressing NK-cell markers. That report notes: UMI-tagged 5'RACE template switching yielded the TCR beta cDNA. Cells sorted as CD3+CD56+NKG2C+, CD3+CD56+NKG2C- and CD3+CD56-NKG2C+ T cells supplied the TCR beta repertoires. One of the eight sequenced donors was seronegative, whereas the other seven were HCMV-seropositive. CD8+ T cells in more than five donors included dominant NKG2C+ clonotypes at about 1.0-8%.

The source material was CD4+ T cells sorted from PBMCs, sampled about 13 days after vaccination. The source of this sequence is a man aged 50 to 60 who received an inactivated influenza vaccine. The chain has TRBV12-3 or TRBV12-4 and TRBJ2-4, with no clear D. This CDR3 reads CASSLSWQSLAKNIQYF. DNA of the CDR3: TGTGCCAGCAGTTTATCATGGCAGAGTCTAGCCAAAAACATTCAGTACTTC.